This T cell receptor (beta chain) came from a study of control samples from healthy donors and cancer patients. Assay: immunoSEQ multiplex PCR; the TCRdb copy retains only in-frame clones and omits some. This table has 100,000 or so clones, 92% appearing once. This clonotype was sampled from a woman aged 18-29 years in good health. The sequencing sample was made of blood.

For the CDR3, the DNA is TGTGCCAGCAGCTTTAGCGGGGGGGGACACAATGAGCAGTTCTTC. Protein sequence: CASSFSGGGHNEQFF. This sequence joins TRBV13 and TRBJ2-1, with 11 positions matching TRBD2. V lost 3 bases to trimming and J lost 5 bases; unmatched junction nucleotides: 3. The CDR3 extends over 15 amino acids. Per the germline V gene, CDR1 is PRHDT and CDR2 is FYEKMQ (reference sequence). Full variable domain (rest looked up from reference TRBV13 and TRBJ2-1): AAGVIQSPRHLIKEKRETATLKCYPIPRHDTVYWYQQGPGQDPQFLISFYEKMQSDKGSIPDRFSAQQFSDYHSELNMSSLELGDSALYFCASSFSGGGHNEQFFGPGTRLTVL.